The T cell receptor (beta chain) under discussion was sequenced for a study of T cells after yellow fever vaccination. Study-level information: Preparation of the low-cell-number fractions used SMART-Seq v4 Ultra Low Input.

TCRdb called the 5' RACE reads again in MiXCR, with one record for every CDR3 protein. Seen here are hundreds of thousands of distinct CDR3 sequences, 13% observed once, and the top ten hold over 13%. This CDR3 is built from 20 residues. The germline V and J ends were trimmed by 6 bases and 1 base, with 28 bases remaining between them. The germline V gene encodes CDR1 LNHDA and CDR2 SQIVND (reference sequence). The chain links TRBV19 to TRBJ1-5; D is unclear. The sample here was PBMCs, taken on the day of the yellow fever booster vaccination. This sequence was found in a man in his thirties or forties who received the YFV17D yellow fever vaccine. The CDR3 nucleotides read TGTGCCAGTAGGGCCCTGTTAGAGACAAGGTTATCTCCAAGCAATCAGCCCCAGCATTTT. This gives the protein CASRALLETRLSPSNQPQHF. The complete variable domain, with remaining parts taken from reference TRBV19 and TRBJ1-5, reads DGGITQSPKYLFRKEGQNVTLSCEQNLNHDAMYWYRQDPGQGLRLIYYSQIVNDFQKGDIAEGYSVSREKKESFPLTVTSAQKNPTAFYLCASRALLETRLSPSNQPQHFGDGTRLSIL.